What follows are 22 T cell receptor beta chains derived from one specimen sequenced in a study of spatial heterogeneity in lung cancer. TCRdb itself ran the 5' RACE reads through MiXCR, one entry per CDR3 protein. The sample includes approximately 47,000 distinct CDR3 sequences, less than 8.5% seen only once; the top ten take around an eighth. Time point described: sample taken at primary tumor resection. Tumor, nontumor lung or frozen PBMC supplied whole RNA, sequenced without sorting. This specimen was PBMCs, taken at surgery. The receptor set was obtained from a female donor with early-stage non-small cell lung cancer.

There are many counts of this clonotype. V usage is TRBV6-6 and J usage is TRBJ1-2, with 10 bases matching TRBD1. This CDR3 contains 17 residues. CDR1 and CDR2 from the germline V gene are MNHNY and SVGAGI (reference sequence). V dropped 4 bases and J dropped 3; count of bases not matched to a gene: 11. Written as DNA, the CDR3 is TGTGCCAGCAGTTCAAACCCCCGGACAGGGGGAGACTATGGCTACACCTTC. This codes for CASSSNPRTGGDYGYTF.

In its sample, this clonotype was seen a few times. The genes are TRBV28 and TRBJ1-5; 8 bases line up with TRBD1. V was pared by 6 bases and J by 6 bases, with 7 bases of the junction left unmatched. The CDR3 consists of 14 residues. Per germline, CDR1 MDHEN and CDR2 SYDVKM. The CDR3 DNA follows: TGTGCCAGCAGACCGGGGGGGACAGGTCAGCCCCAGCATTTT. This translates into CASRPGGTGQPQHF.

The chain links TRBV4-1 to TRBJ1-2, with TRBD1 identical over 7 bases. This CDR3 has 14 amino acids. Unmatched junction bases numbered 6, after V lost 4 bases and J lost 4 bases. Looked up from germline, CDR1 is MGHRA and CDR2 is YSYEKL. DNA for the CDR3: TGCGCCAGCAGCCCGGGACAGTCCTCCTATGGCTACACCTTC. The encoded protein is CASSPGQSSYGYTF.

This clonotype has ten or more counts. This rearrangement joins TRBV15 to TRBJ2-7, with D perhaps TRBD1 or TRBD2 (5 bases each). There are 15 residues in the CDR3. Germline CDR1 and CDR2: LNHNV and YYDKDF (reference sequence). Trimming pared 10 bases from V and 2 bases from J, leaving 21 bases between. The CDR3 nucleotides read TGTGCCATCTACTTTACAATCAGGGAGACCTACGAGCAGTACTTC. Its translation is CAIYFTIRETYEQYF.

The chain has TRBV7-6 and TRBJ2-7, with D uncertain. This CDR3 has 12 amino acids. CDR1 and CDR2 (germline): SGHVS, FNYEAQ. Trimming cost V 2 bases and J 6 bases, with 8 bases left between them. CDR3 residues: CASSLKGSEQYF. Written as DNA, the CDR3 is TGTGCCAGCAGCTTAAAAGGATCCGAGCAGTACTTC.

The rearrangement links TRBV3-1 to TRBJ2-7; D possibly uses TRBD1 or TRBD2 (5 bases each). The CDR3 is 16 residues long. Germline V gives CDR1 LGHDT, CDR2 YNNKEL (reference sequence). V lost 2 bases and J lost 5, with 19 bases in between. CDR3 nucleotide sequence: TGTGCCAGCAGCCAATTGGGGCACCGACCTAGCAACGAGCAGTACTTC. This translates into CASSQLGHRPSNEQYF.

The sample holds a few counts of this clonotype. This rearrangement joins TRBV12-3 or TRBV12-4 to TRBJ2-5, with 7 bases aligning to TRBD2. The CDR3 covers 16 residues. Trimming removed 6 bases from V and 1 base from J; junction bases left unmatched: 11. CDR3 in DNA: TGTGCCAGCAGGTCTGGCGGGGGATCCACCCAAGAGACCCAGTACTTC. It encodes CASRSGGGSTQETQYF.

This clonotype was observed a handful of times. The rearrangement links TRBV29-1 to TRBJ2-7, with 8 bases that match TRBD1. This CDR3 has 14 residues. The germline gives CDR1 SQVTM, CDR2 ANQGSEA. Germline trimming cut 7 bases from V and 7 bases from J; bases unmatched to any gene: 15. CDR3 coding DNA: TGCAGCGCCTTTCATCGCCAGGGGGCGGGGGAGCAGTACTTC. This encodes CSAFHRQGAGEQYF.

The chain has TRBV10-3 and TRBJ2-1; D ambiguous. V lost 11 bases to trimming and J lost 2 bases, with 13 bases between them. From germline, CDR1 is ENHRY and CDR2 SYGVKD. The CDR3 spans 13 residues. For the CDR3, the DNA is TGTGCCGTGGCCGCGTCCCCCTACAATGAGCAGTTCTTC. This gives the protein CAVAASPYNEQFF.

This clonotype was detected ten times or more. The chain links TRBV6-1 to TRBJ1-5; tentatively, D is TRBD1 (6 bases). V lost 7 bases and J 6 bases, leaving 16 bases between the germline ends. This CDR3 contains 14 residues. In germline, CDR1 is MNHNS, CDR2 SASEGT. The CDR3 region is CASILRQVGQPQHF. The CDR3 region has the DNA TGTGCCAGCATCCTTAGACAGGTCGGTCAGCCCCAGCATTTT.

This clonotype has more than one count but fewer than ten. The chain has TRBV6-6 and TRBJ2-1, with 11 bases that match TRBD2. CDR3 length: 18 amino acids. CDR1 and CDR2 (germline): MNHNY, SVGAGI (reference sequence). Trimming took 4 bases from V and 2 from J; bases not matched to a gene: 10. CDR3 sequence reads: CASSSGSGGADTYNEQFF. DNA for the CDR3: TGTGCCAGCAGTTCCGGTAGCGGGGGGGCCGATACCTACAATGAGCAGTTCTTC.

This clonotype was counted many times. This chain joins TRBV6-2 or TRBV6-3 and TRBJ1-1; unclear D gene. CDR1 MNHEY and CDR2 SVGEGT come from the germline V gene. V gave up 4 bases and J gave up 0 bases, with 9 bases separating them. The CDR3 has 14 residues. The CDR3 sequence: CASSSLFMNTEAFF. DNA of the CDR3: TGTGCCAGCAGTTCCCTCTTCATGAACACTGAAGCTTTCTTT.

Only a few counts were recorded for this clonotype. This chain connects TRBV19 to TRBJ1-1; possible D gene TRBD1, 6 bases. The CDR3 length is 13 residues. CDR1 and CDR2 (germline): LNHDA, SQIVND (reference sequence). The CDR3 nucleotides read TGTGCATCCCACCCCCAGGGGTTCACTGAAGCTTTCTTT. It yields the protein CASHPQGFTEAFF.

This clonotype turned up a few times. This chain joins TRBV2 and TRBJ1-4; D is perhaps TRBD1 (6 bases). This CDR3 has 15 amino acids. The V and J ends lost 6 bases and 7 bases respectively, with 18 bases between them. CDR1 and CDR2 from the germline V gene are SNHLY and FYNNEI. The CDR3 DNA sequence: TGTGCCAGCAGAGATACAGGGATTCCAGGTGAAAAACTGTTTTTT. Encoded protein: CASRDTGIPGEKLFF.

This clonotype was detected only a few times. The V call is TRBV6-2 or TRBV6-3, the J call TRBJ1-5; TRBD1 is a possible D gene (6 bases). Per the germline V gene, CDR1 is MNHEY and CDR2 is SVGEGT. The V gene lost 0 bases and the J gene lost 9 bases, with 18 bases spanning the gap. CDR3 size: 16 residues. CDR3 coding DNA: TGTGCCAGCAGTTACTCGAACGGGGGCCTTCGGGCGCCCCAGCATTTT. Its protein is CASSYSNGGLRAPQHF.

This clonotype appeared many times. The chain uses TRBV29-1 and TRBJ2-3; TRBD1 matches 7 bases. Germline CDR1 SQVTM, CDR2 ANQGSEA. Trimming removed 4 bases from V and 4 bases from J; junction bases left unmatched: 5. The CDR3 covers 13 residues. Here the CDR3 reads CSVAPGGSDTQYF. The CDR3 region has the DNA TGCAGCGTTGCGCCAGGGGGATCAGATACGCAGTATTTT.

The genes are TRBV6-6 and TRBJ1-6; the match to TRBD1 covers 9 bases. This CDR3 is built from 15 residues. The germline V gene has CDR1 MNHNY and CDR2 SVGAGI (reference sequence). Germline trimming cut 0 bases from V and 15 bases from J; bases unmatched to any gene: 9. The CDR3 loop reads CASSYSTGQGAILHF. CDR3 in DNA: TGTGCCAGCAGTTACTCGACGGGACAGGGTGCTATCCTCCACTTT.

The chain's CDR3 is CAWSGWGARETQYF. In DNA, the CDR3 is TGTGCCTGGAGTGGGTGGGGGGCTAGGGAGACCCAGTACTTC. The J gene is TRBJ2-5, the V gene TRBV30; D may correspond to TRBD1 or TRBD2 (6 bases each). Germline CDR1 GTSNPN, CDR2 SVGIG (reference sequence). The CDR3 has 14 amino acids. Trimming removed 1 base at V and 5 bases at J, with 14 bases between.

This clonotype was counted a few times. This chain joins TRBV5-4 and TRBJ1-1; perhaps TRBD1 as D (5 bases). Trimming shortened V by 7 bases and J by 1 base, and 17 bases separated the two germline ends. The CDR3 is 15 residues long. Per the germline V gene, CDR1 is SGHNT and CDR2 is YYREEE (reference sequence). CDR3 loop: CASPPVDGTNTEAFF. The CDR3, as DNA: TGTGCCAGCCCCCCTGTCGACGGGACGAACACTGAAGCTTTCTTT.

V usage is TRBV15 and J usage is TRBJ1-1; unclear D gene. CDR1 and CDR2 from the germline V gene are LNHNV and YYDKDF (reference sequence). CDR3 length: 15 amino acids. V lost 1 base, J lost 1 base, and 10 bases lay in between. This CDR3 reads CATSRAGVENTEAFF. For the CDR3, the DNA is TGTGCCACCAGCAGAGCGGGAGTAGAGAACACTGAAGCTTTCTTT.

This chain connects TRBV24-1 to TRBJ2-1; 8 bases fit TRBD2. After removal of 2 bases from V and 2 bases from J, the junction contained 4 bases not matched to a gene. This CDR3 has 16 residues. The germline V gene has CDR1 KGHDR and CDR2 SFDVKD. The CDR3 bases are TGTGCCACCAGTGATTCGAGCGGGGGCGCCTACAATGAGCAGTTCTTC. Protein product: CATSDSSGGAYNEQFF.

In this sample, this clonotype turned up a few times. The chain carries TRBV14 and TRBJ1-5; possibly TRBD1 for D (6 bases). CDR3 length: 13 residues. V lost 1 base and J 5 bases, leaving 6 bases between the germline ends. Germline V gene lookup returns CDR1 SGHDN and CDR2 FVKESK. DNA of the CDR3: TGTGCCAGCAGCCAAGCAGGGGATCAGCCCCAGCATTTT. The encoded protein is CASSQAGDQPQHF.